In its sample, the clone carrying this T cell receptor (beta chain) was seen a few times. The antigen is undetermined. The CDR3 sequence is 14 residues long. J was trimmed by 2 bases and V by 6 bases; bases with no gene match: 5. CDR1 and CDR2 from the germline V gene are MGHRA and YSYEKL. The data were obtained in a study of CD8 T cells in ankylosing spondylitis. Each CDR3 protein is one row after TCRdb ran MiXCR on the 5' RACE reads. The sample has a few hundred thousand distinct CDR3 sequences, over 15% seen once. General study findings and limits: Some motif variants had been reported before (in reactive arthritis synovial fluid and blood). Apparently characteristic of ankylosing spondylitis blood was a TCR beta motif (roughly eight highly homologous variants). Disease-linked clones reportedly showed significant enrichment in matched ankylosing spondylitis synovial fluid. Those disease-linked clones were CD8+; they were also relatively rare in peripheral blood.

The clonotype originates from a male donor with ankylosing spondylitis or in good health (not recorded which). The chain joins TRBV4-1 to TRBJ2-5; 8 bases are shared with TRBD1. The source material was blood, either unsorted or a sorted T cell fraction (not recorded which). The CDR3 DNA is TGCGCCAGCAGACCTAGGACAGGGCAAGAGACCCAGTACTTC. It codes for CASRPRTGQETQYF.